One TCR beta chain is described in this entry. Its target is unknown. Noted time point: week 11, during vaccination. One vaccine dose held 300 ug of mutant IDH1 20-mer peptide and came with topical imiquimod. Those who donated had recent WHO grade 3 or 4 IDH1-mutant, ATRX-lost astrocytomas. Profiled with immunoSEQ multiplex PCR; TCRdb holds only in-frame clones, not every one. The table records approximately 110,000 clones, roughly 90% of them present only once. The entry originates in a study of a mutant IDH1 vaccine in newly diagnosed glioma. Study-level background: Patients began vaccination 4-6 weeks after radiotherapy alone, or with temozolomide cycles. Pretreatment consisted of radiotherapy, temozolomide, or both, with most receiving both.

Overall study findings and caveats: Pseudoprogression looked unconnected to shifts in top peripheral T cell clonotypes.

This material consisted of PBMCs, taken from a glioma patient whose treatment included an IDH1 peptide vaccine. This TCR derives from a woman between 50 and 59 years old with glioma.

CDR3 in amino acids: CAWSVTGGQPQHF. CDR3 coding DNA: TGTGCCTGGAGTGTAACGGGAGGGCAGCCCCAGCATTTT. The chain employs TRBV30 and TRBJ1-5, with D unclear. CDR1 is GTSNPN and CDR2 is SVGIG in the germline V gene (reference sequence). The CDR3 sequence is 13 residues long. V lost 0 bases and J lost 7, with 10 bases in between.